This T cell receptor (beta chain) was found in a study of cytomegalovirus exposure and HLA in healthy donors. Study-wide context: In a later analysis, the roughly 120 validation repertoires were reported to have used the same platform as the roughly 700 first-cohort repertoires.

Repertoires were generated with immunoSEQ multiplex PCR, while TCRdb's copy carries only in-frame clones and drops some. The profile shows about 240,000 clones, around 86% of them singletons. Overall study results and limits: Researchers catalogued about 160 TCR beta chains as cytomegalovirus-associated. It was confirmed in vitro that three of the CMV-associated chains were specific for CMV antigens.

The donors were members of the approximately 120-subject validation cohort (separate from the roughly 700-subject first cohort). The sample holds one count of this clone. Antigen unknown. Germline V gives CDR1 SGDLS, CDR2 YYNGEE. This CDR3 comprises 16 residues. V lost 1 base to trimming and J lost 0 bases; unmatched junction nucleotides: 4. Sequencing input: PBMCs. The chain uses TRBV9 and TRBJ2-3; 8 positions agree with TRBD2. The clonotype comes from a woman aged 25 to 39 in good health and CMV-seropositive. The CDR3 nucleotides are TGTGCCAGCAGCGTACAAGCGGGAGCAAGCACAGATACGCAGTATTTT. It translates to CASSVQAGASTDTQYF.